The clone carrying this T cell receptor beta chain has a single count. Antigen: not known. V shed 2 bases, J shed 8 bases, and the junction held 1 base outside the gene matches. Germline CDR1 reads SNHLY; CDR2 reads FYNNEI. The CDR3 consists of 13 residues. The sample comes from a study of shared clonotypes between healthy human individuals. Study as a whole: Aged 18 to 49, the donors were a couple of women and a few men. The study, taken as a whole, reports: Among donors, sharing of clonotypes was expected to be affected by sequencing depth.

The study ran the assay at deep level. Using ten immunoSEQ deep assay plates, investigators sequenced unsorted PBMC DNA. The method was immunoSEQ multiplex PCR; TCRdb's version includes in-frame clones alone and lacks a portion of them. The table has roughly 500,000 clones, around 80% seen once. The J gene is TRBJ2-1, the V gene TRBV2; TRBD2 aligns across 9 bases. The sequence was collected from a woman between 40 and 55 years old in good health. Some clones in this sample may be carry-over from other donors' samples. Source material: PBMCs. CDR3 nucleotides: TGTGCCAGCAGTGAACTAGCGGGACATGAGCAGTTCTTC. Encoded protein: CASSELAGHEQFF.